This T cell receptor beta chain derives from a study of tumor-infiltrating lymphocytes in primary liver carcinoma. Germline DNA was also extracted, and blood RNA was taken from unsorted whole blood. Production of TCR beta cDNA used about 500 ng total RNA together with a constant-region primer. Slightly modified ARM-PCR served as the procedure for the TCR beta libraries. These libraries came from three rounds of nested multiplex PCR. Amplification in the first two PCR rounds was performed using TRBV1-TRBV30 forward primers and a C-beta reverse primer for 9 to 11 cycles each. MiXCR, run by TCRdb on the multiplex PCR reads, gives a single entry per CDR3 protein. This sample has some 320,000 distinct CDR3 sequences, with approximately 65% found just once. As to this clonotype: This may be a read error, as it is one base from a much larger clone.

CDR3 size: 13 residues. Trimming cost V 2 bases and J 11 bases, with 13 bases left between them. The germline V gene encodes CDR1 SQVTM and CDR2 ANQGSEA. The rearrangement links TRBV29-1 to TRBJ1-6; D ambiguous. The TCR was taken from a man in his forties with primary liver carcinoma and hepatitis B virus infection. The sequencing sample was made of peripheral blood. This CDR3 reads CSVEMGGETPLHF. DNA for the CDR3: TGCAGCGTTGAAATGGGAGGAGAGACACCCCTCCACTTT.